This TCR beta chain was sequenced for a study of T cell responses to AZD1222 COVID-19 vaccine. Study in general: Investigators merged groups given second doses at roughly 4 or roughly 12 weeks.

In regard to this clone: What it binds is not known.

CDR1 is SGHRS and CDR2 is YFSETQ in the germline V gene. V was cut by 0 bases and J by 0 bases, with 13 bases left in between. The CDR3 totals 17 residues. Findings and caveats of the study: The peak T cell response came first, and repertoires were sampled only after it. There were mostly white British donors and more females than males, and clonal diversity was possibly underestimated. The study identified only six AZD1222 recipients as seropositive at baseline.

TCRdb's table, derived via immunoSEQ multiplex PCR, lists solely in-frame clones and lacks some. The data show around 180,000 clones, more than 80% seen once. The sample consisted of peripheral blood, taken on day 0 of AZD1222 vaccination. This TCR derives from an adult in good health. This chain connects TRBV5-1 to TRBJ1-3; maybe TRBD1 (5 bases). The DNA of the CDR3 is TGCGCCAGCAGCTTGGATTCAGGGTCCCCCTCTGGAAACACCATATATTTT. Its protein is CASSLDSGSPSGNTIYF.